This T cell receptor beta chain was profiled in a study of blood T cell repertoires in COVID-19. Two negative PCRs, clearance, or symptom resolution characterized the recovered Cohort 3 donors. Method: immunoSEQ multiplex PCR; TCRdb's copy keeps in-frame clones and lacks some. The table includes around 480,000 clones, 87% detected once. Looked up from germline, CDR1 is LNHDA and CDR2 is SQIVND (reference sequence). The CDR3 loop spans 16 amino acids. V lost 5 bases and J 6 bases, leaving 20 bases between the germline ends. Sequencing used PBMCs or T cells enriched from blood (not recorded which). The clonotype comes from a woman between 18 and 29 years old who had recovered from COVID-19. J is TRBJ2-1 and V is TRBV19; possible D gene TRBD1, 7 bases. The chain's CDR3 is CASSPWDSLGGNEQFF. In nucleotides, the CDR3 is TGTGCCAGTAGTCCCTGGGACAGCCTCGGGGGCAATGAGCAGTTCTTC.